This record covers a single TCR beta chain. Authors' processing steps: It was from reference gene primer amplification that nucleated cell counts were estimated. TCRdb's copy holds only in-frame clones and misses some; the assay was immunoSEQ multiplex PCR. Clonal size and the V and J genes are those of that table, whereas D and trimming came from the DNA. The repertoire includes 210,000 or so clones, around 82% of them detected once, and 2.5% to 3.5% sits in the top ten. The entry originates in a study of blood T cell repertoires in COVID-19. Study in general: Acute and convalescent COVID-19 specimens originated in the United States, Italy and Spain. T cells, B-cell-depleted T cells, or PBMCs provided the cDNA or gDNA that served as material.

This CDR3 contains 14 residues. Germline V CDR1 and CDR2: LGHDT, YNNKEL (reference sequence). Deletions cut 4 bases from V and 4 bases from J, with 10 bases between. The sample was peripheral blood. The rearrangement links TRBV3-1 (or the pseudogene TRBV3-2) to TRBJ2-2; D remains ambiguous. The TCR comes from a man aged 50 to 59 with active or convalescent COVID-19. Written as DNA, the CDR3 is TGTGCCAGCAGCCCCAGACGGGTCACCGGGGAGCTGTTTTTT. It encodes CASSPRRVTGELFF.